Included here is one T cell receptor beta chain sequence, with context. Antigen unknown. The entry originates in a study of T cells in localized non-small cell lung cancer. Whole-study findings and limits: Appearances in adjacent lung were noted for a median approximately 50 of the top 100 tumor clones.

Generated by immunoSEQ multiplex PCR, the TCRdb table keeps only in-frame clones and is missing some. The repertoire consists of roughly 70,000 clones, with 86% occurring once and the leading ten covering 21%. The sequence derives from a male donor at least 60 years old with stage III squamous cell lung carcinoma. The source material was peripheral blood, sampled before any cancer treatment.

The CDR3 reads CASRGDLRGYGYTF. CDR3 DNA sequence: TGTGCCAGCAGAGGGGACCTTAGGGGATATGGCTACACCTTC. This chain connects TRBV6-1 to TRBJ1-2; weak D call: TRBD1 (5 bases). Germline V gene lookup returns CDR1 MNHNS and CDR2 SASEGT. The germline V and J ends were trimmed by 6 bases and 5 bases, with 16 bases remaining between them. This CDR3 spans 14 amino acids.